The T cell receptor beta chain under discussion was sequenced for a study of cytomegalovirus exposure and HLA in healthy donors (dated by TCRdb to the late 2010s). With respect to the entire study: In an earlier analysis of 587 of the donors, around 290 Gb of sequence data and 120 million or so unique TCR beta sequences from 150 million to 200 million T cells were reported. An early release covering 550 to 700 HLA-typed donors comprised roughly 300 gigabases of sequencing data and 85 million to 100 million unique TCR sequences. Of the 350 to 450 genotyped donors, less than 85% were placed in the genetic ancestry cluster associated with self-reported Caucasian donors. The study aimed to test whether signatures of past pathogen exposure could be identified by cataloging public T cell receptors. The study used immunosequencing to profile the T cell repertoires of 670 or so subjects and linked those repertoires to cytomegalovirus serostatus. In addition to the first cohort of 666 subjects, a separate validation cohort of 120 different subjects was used. To predict cytomegalovirus infection status, the study brought together high-throughput TCR immunosequencing, statistical association of individual TCRs with disease status, and machine learning. A later analysis re-analyzed previously published TCR beta repertoires from 666 donors and added high-resolution HLA genotyping to study TCR occurrence patterns. In the later analysis, no new phenotypic data were used to find candidate immune exposures; instead, reliance was placed on TCR beta sequences and their occurrence across donors. In an earlier analysis of over 550 of the donors, high-throughput TCR beta sequencing was used to judge whether each TCR beta V gene segment behaved as functional or pseudogenic. Donor age, sex, ethnicity and CMV serostatus were compiled together with the repertoire data. A later genetic analysis took genome-wide SNP genotypes for about 60% of the roughly 670 donors and used that subset as a discovery cohort. All discovery cohort repertoires had been generated on a single sequencing platform. HLA typing included class I and class II loci at four-digit resolution. Typing coverage differed by locus: A, B, C, DRB1 and DQB1 were typed in roughly 620-640 donors, DQA1 in 500 to 550, DPA1 in some 610, and DPB1 in just under 490. Because of strong linkage in the cohort, a few DR-DQ haplotypes were treated as single units for association and clustering. Across some 400 genotyped donors of the cohort, an average of approximately 240,000 unique TCR beta nucleotide sequences per donor were sequenced, and roughly 17% of those sequences were non-productive. Results and caveats for the whole study, not just this receptor: Presence/absence analyses assumed roughly uniform sequencing depth across donors, an assumption that may not hold. A later analysis found that HLA-associated TCR beta chains were more clonally expanded and had lower generation probabilities than equally common non-associated chains. In a later genetic analysis, fewer N-insertions in productive TCRs were reported among donors in an Asian-associated ancestry cluster than the roughly 670-donor mean. The study gave a list of about 160 TCR beta chains associated with cytomegalovirus. A cluster of highly shared sequence variants was judged likely to represent a technical artifact of the sequencing pipeline. The only immune exposure information available for the cohort was CMV serostatus. A later analysis reported that several top co-occurrence clusters appeared linked to parvovirus B19, influenza, CMV and Epstein-Barr virus. At a false discovery rate of 0.05, a later analysis linked 15,000 to 20,000 TCR beta sequences to specific HLA alleles. An association between a missense DCLRE1C variant and V-gene and J-gene trimming of TCR beta chains was found in a later genetic analysis and replicated in an independent cohort. Some IMGT-functional V segments, including TRBV6-2 and TRBV6-3, could not be told apart with the 87-base-pair reads, so those segments were excluded. In a later analysis, the rate of TCR association differed among HLA loci, with DRB1 alleles having the most associated TCRs and HLA-C alleles having the fewest. The classifier was reported to diagnose cytomegalovirus status with high specificity and sensitivity in both the original cohort and the validation cohort. Linkage disequilibrium might explain the correlated functional status among segregating V segments, but an unknown experimental factor could not be ruled out. An earlier analysis of approximately 590 of the donors showed that most TCR beta V segments appeared in productive rearrangements either about 87% or about 30% of the time, which broadly matched IMGT annotations. In a later analysis, most CMV-associated TCR beta chains were found to appear HLA-restricted, with HLA associations seemingly driven largely by CMV exposure. Because some donors lacked HLA typing at each locus, the association tests relied only on the typed subset. In vitro tests confirmed that a few of the cytomegalovirus-associated TCR beta chains recognize cytomegalovirus antigens. A further reported finding was that TCR beta sequences accurately predicted the HLA-A and HLA-B alleles for most subjects in the first cohort. Because counts were too low, around 18 rarely observed V segments, including chromosome 9 orphons, were left out of the earlier analysis of 587 of the donors. Most TCR sequences were observed very rarely across donors, whereas some public TCRs were present in many individuals. The authors suggested that the approach could potentially be generalized to other disease states and immunological phenotypes. In this cohort, only TCR beta chains were sequenced, and detectable features were limited by the absence of alpha or paired-chain data. Assigning TCR associations to individual alleles was difficult when HLA alleles, especially DR and DQ, strongly co-occurred.

Library prep was done by the immunoSEQ multiplex PCR assay. A mixture of 60 forward primers for TCR Vbeta segments and 13 reverse primers for TCR Jbeta segments was used in the multiplex PCR. The CDR3 region of rearranged TCR beta genes was amplified from genomic DNA with a multiplex PCR assay. On the Illumina HiSeq System, the amplified TCR beta libraries were sequenced as 87-base-pair reads. Turning to the authors' computational methods: A later analysis tallied roughly 80 million unique TCR beta chains across the 666 repertoires, and approximately 11 million of those chains were shared by two or more donors. Raw reads were error-corrected and collapsed into unique sequences by a nearest-neighbor algorithm in which closely related sequences were merged to remove PCR and sequencing errors. CDR3 sequences were aligned to IMGT reference sequences to assign V, D and J gene segments. For a sequence to be retained, a match of at least six nucleotides to both a V gene segment and a J gene segment was required. A rearrangement was called productive if the CDR3 had no stop codons and remained in frame with V and J, and every other rearrangement was called non-productive. CDR3 was defined by IMGT convention, running from the second conserved V-encoded cysteine to the conserved J-encoded phenylalanine. In an earlier analysis of more than 550 of the donors, sequences lacking an unambiguous match to a single V gene segment were excluded. In an earlier analysis of approximately 550 of the donors, V segments were called functional above 56.7% productive rearrangements and were called segregating when the between-donor standard deviation exceeded 5%. A statistical classification framework was developed to diagnose cytomegalovirus status using the catalog of TCR beta chain sequences. A later analysis assigned V and J genes by comparing TCR nucleotide sequences with IMGT/GENE-DB human TR gene sequences. A later analysis assigned CDR3 sequences and most-parsimonious VDJ recombination scenarios with the TCRdist pipeline. In a later analysis, each TCR beta chain was defined by its CDR3 amino acid sequence together with its V-gene family, and reads lacking a unique V-gene family were excluded. To address suspected cross-contamination and a sequencing artifact, a later analysis removed around 600 highly shared, low-generation-probability nucleotide sequences. For each public chain, a later analysis derived a clonal expansion index from normalized ranks of inferred template counts within each repertoire. A later analysis computed generation probabilities with a VDJ recombination model fitted to out-of-frame rearrangements, and checked the results against IGoR. In a later analysis, hypergeometric tests were used to score TCR-TCR, TCR-HLA and TCR-CMV co-occurrence, with a repertoire-size bias correction applied to TCR pairs. A later analysis estimated false discovery rates by permuting HLA or CMV assignments 20 times. In a later analysis, co-occurring TCRs were grouped with DBSCAN, and TCRdist sequence similarity was added when clustering was performed within HLA-allele-positive subsets. Repertoires with fewer than 30,000 or more than 120,000 public chains, plus five repertoires with anomalous nucleotide sharing, were excluded from co-occurrence clustering. The clones in this table, taken by TCRdb from immuneACCESS, are in-frame only. Not every clone is retained; where verified, under half of the shortfall comes from an unresolved V gene, and the cause of the rest is unknown. V, J and clone size were drawn from that table, and D and trimming were deduced from the DNA. The table for this sample lists 85,000 to 130,000 clones; around 75% of them were counted only once. More than 2% of the sample rests with the top ten.

V drops 0 bases and J drops 5 bases, leaving 14 bases in between. The CDR3, cysteine through phenylalanine, is 15 amino acids long. Only the CDR3 DNA stays, 45 bases, in frame from base 1. According to the germline V gene, CDR1 reads SQVTM and CDR2 reads ANQGSEA. Comments on this clone: Its antigen remains unidentified. Qualities for individual bases were not recorded, and no much larger clone is one base off.

The cohort was made up of approximately 700 healthy bone marrow donors. Cohort members were all nominally healthy when sampled, although unrecorded immune exposures were likely present. The donor tested CMV seronegative and was one of the 352 seronegative cohort members. Each donor provided a peripheral blood sample, and peripheral blood mononuclear cells were used for TCR beta sequencing. Genomic DNA was extracted from the blood cell samples with the Qiagen DNeasy Blood Extraction Kit. This sequence originates from a man aged 40-55 years in good health and CMV-seronegative. The chain couples TRBV29-1 to TRBJ2-1, and perhaps TRBD2 as D gene, on 6 matching bases. Sample: PBMCs. The DNA sequence follows: TGCAGCGTTGAAGACTGGGGGGAACCTCACAATGAGCAGTTCTTC. Its product reads: CSVEDWGEPHNEQFF.